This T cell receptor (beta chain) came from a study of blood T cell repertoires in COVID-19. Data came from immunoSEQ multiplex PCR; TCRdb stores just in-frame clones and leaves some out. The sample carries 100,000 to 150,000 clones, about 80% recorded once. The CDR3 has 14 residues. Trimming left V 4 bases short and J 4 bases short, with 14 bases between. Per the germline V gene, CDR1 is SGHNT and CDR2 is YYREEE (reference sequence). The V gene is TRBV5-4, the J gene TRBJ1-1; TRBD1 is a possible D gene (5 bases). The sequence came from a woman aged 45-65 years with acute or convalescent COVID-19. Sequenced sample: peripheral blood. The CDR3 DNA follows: TGTGCCAGCAGCATGGGGGGGGACCTCACTGAAGCTTTCTTT. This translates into CASSMGGDLTEAFF.